These T cell receptor beta chains were read from a single sample in a study of blood T cells in healthy people across ages. From the 5' RACE reads, TCRdb called clonotypes with MiXCR, one entry per CDR3 protein. The profile shows about 1.7 million distinct CDR3 sequences, approximately 28% of them singletons. The sequencing input was blood. Source of these receptors: a woman between 25 and 40 years old in good health. The CDR3 runs from the conserved cysteine through the conserved F or W. A D gene is named only where the DNA matches it firmly. Clone size, where shown, is once, few, many, or a class for clones that have expanded.

.,TRBJ2-1,TRBD2,TRBV25-1,TGTGCCAGCAGCGTAGCGGGAGTGGACAATGAGCAGTTCTTC,CASSVAGVDNEQFF
.,TRBJ1-2,.,TRBV19,TGTGCCAGTATGCGTACCCCTAACTATGGCTACACCTTC,CASMRTPNYGYTF
few,TRBJ2-2,.,TRBV4-3,TGCGCCAGCAGCCAAGATGTCGGGGAGCTGTTTTTT,CASSQDVGELFF
once,TRBJ2-3,TRBD2,TRBV12-3/TRBV12-4,TGTGCCAGCAACCGTTGGGCTAGCGGGGGCACAGATACGCAGTATTTT,CASNRWASGGTDTQYF
.,TRBJ2-7,TRBD1,TRBV28,TGTGCCAGCATAGACAGGGGGCGATCCTACAATGAGCAGTACTTC,CASIDRGRSYNEQYF
.,TRBJ2-7,.,TRBV12-5,TGTGCTAGTGGAAGAGGGACCTCTACTTCGTCTGAGCAGTACTTC,CASGRGTSTSSEQYF
many,TRBJ2-7,TRBD2,TRBV29-1,TGCAGCGCTATTAGCGGGCTCACCGCTACCGACGAGCAGTACTTC,CSAISGLTATDEQYF
many,TRBJ2-7,.,TRBV3-1,TGTGCCAGCAGCCAGAGAAGGGACTACGAGCAGTACTTC,CASSQRRDYEQYF
.,TRBJ2-7,TRBD2,TRBV11-2,TGTGCCAGCAGCCCTCTAGCGGGAGTCCGCGAGCAGTACTTC,CASSPLAGVREQYF
many,TRBJ2-1,.,TRBV20-1,TGCAGTGCTCTGGGGGAGGTCTCCTACAATGAGCAGTTCTTC,CSALGEVSYNEQFF
few,TRBJ2-2,TRBD2,TRBV12-3/TRBV12-4,TGTGCCAGCAGTAGGACTAGCGGGAGTACCGGGGAGCTGTTTTTT,CASSRTSGSTGELFF
.,TRBJ1-6,.,TRBV28,TGTGCCAGCAGTTTGGAAGGATATAGCGGTTCACCCCTCCACTTT,CASSLEGYSGSPLHF
many,TRBJ2-7,TRBD1,TRBV29-1,TGCAGCGTTACCGGGACAGGCTACGAGCAGTACTTC,CSVTGTGYEQYF
many,TRBJ2-7,TRBD1,TRBV11-2,TGTGCCAGCAGCCACCGGGACAGGGTCTACGAGCAGTACTTC,CASSHRDRVYEQYF
few,TRBJ2-7,.,TRBV28,TGTGCCAGCAGTCGGCCGGGGAACGAGCAGTACTTC,CASSRPGNEQYF
.,TRBJ2-6,.,TRBV2,TGTGCCAGCCGACGCGGGGCCACTGGGGCCAACGTCCTGACTTTC,CASRRGATGANVLTF
.,TRBJ1-1,.,TRBV4-2,TGTGCCAGCAGCCAAGACTTCACTGAAGCTTTCTTT,CASSQDFTEAFF
many,TRBJ2-1,TRBD1,TRBV10-3,TGTGCCATCAGTGGGCCCGGGACAGAAGGCCACCAGTTCTTC,CAISGPGTEGHQFF
.,TRBJ2-7,.,TRBV15,TGTGCCACCAGCTTAAGAGGGTCAGGGCGTGAGTACTTC,CATSLRGSGREYF
few,TRBJ1-2,TRBD1,TRBV20-1,TGCAGTGCTACTACAGGGGGGAGCTCTAACTATGGCTACACCTTC,CSATTGGSSNYGYTF
few,TRBJ2-1,.,TRBV24-1,TGTGCCACCAGTGGGGTCGACGAATCTGCCTACAATGAGCAGTTCTTC,CATSGVDESAYNEQFF
.,TRBJ2-1,.,TRBV29-1,TGCAGCGTTGAAGGGACCCAGGTCTACGAGCAGTTCTTC,CSVEGTQVYEQFF
.,TRBJ2-1,.,TRBV12-3/TRBV12-4,TGTGCCAGCAGTTCCCAAGTCGGGAAATACAATGAGCAGTTCTTC,CASSSQVGKYNEQFF
few,TRBJ2-5,.,TRBV6-6,TGTGCCAGCAGTTACCGTCGCGCAGAGACCCAGTACTTC,CASSYRRAETQYF
many,TRBJ2-5,TRBD1,TRBV9,TGTGCCAGCAGCGTAGGACAGGGCTGGGAGACCCAGTACTTC,CASSVGQGWETQYF
many,TRBJ2-1,TRBD2,TRBV3-1,TGTGCCAGCAGCCATAGCGGGAGTATAGATGAGCAGTTCTTC,CASSHSGSIDEQFF
few,TRBJ2-2,.,TRBV6-5,TGTGCCAGCAGTTACCAAACGGGCGACACCGGGGAGCTGTTTTTT,CASSYQTGDTGELFF
.,TRBJ1-1,.,TRBV11-2,TGTGCCAGCAGCTTAGATCGGGTGGCCGCCACTGAAGCTTTCTTT,CASSLDRVAATEAFF
.,TRBJ1-1,.,TRBV2,TGTGCCAGCGTCTCCGACGGGAACACTGAAGCTTTCTTT,CASVSDGNTEAFF
.,TRBJ2-1,.,TRBV20-1,TGCAGTGCTGGAGGCAGCGACGGGTTCTACAATGAGCAGTTCTTC,CSAGGSDGFYNEQFF
many,TRBJ2-5,.,TRBV29-1,TGCAGCGGAGGGGAGAGTGAGACCCAGTACTTC,CSGGESETQYF
many,TRBJ2-7,TRBD2,TRBV12-3/TRBV12-4,TGTGCCAGCACCACCGGTCCGGCTAGCGGGTCCGAGCAGTACTTC,CASTTGPASGSEQYF
few,TRBJ2-3,.,TRBV29-1,TGCAGCGTTGGGTCCCGAATCTCTAGCGCAGATACGCAGTATTTT,CSVGSRISSADTQYF
.,TRBJ2-1,TRBD2,TRBV27,TGTGCCAGCAGCGGACTAGCGGACCACAATGAGCAGTTCTTC,CASSGLADHNEQFF
few,TRBJ1-3,.,TRBV7-7,TGTGCCAGCAGCCCCCAGACAGGATTCACTGGAAACACCATATATTTT,CASSPQTGFTGNTIYF
few,TRBJ2-2,TRBD2,TRBV29-1,TGCAGCGTTAGACCTAGCGGGAACACCGGGGAGCTGTTTTTT,CSVRPSGNTGELFF
few,TRBJ2-7,.,TRBV4-1,TGCGCCAGCAGCCAACCGGGCCCCGGTCGTTACGAGCAGTACTTC,CASSQPGPGRYEQYF
many,TRBJ2-5,.,TRBV7-3,TGTGCCAGCAGCTTTGGGACGGCTGGAAGACAAGAGACCCAGTACTTC,CASSFGTAGRQETQYF
.,TRBJ2-1,.,TRBV19,TGTGCCAGTAGGTTCGTCCAGGACCACAATGAGCAGTTCTTC,CASRFVQDHNEQFF
many,TRBJ2-5,TRBD1,TRBV10-3,TGTGCCAGCCGACACCGACAGGGAGAAGAGACCCAGTACTTC,CASRHRQGEETQYF
.,TRBJ2-5,.,TRBV12-3/TRBV12-4,TGTGCCAGCAGTCTCAACACGAGAAAAGAGACCCAGTACTTC,CASSLNTRKETQYF
few,TRBJ2-5,TRBD2,TRBV15,TGTGCCACCAGCAGAGAAAAGCGGGGCGCGGAGACCCAGTACTTC,CATSREKRGAETQYF
.,TRBJ1-1,.,TRBV5-1,TGCGCCAGCAGGTTGTATGTTGGGGAGAACACTGAAGCTTTCTTT,CASRLYVGENTEAFF
many,TRBJ2-5,.,TRBV24-1,TGTGCCACCTCGGCGGGAGAGACCCAGTACTTC,CATSAGETQYF
.,TRBJ2-2,.,TRBV3-1,TGTGCCTGCTCTACTAGGACGAACACCGGGGAGCTGTTTTTT,CACSTRTNTGELFF
.,TRBJ1-1,.,TRBV7-8,TGTGCCAGCAGCTTAGCCTTAGCGGGAGTTGAAGCTTTCTTT,CASSLALAGVEAFF
.,TRBJ2-1,TRBD2,TRBV14,TGTGCCAGCAGCCCGCTAGCGGGGGGGCGAGCCACCTACAATGAGCAGTTCTTC,CASSPLAGGRATYNEQFF
few,TRBJ2-1,.,TRBV6-1,TGTGCCAGCAAACCGGAGAGCTCCTACAATGAGCAGTTCTTC,CASKPESSYNEQFF
.,TRBJ2-5,.,TRBV4-2,TGTGCCAGCAGCCAAGCCCTAGCCCCCTTAGTGCAGTACTTC,CASSQALAPLVQYF
many,TRBJ2-7,TRBD2,TRBV28,TGTGCCAGCACCACTAGCGGGGGGGCGTCCTACGAGCAGTACTTC,CASTTSGGASYEQYF